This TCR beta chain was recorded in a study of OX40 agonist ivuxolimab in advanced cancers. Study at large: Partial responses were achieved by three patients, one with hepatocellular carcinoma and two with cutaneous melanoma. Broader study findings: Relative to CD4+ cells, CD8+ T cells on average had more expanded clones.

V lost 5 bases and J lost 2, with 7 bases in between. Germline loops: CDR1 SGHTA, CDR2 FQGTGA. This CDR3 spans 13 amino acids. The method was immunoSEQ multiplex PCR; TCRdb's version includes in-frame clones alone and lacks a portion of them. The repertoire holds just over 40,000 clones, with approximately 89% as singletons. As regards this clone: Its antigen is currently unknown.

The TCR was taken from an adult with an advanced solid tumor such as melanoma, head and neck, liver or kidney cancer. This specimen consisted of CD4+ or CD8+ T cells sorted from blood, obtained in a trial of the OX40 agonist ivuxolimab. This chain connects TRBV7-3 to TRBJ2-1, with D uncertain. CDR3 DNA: TGTGCCAGCAGCCTAATGGCCTACAATGAGCAGTTCTTC. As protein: CASSLMAYNEQFF.